This TCR beta chain was sequenced during a study of Ad26.COV2.S vaccination and SARS-CoV-2 variants. Whole-study context: Ad26.COV2.S was injected intramuscularly once or twice, 56 days apart. General study findings and limits: Recipients of either vaccine or placebo displayed similar breadth of non-spike TCRs. Measurements of TCR breadth and depth may have given underestimates of the total T cell responses.

This CDR3 contains 17 residues. With 4 bases removed from V and 0 bases from J, the gap between germline ends came to 16 bases. Per germline, CDR1 LGHDT and CDR2 YNNKEL (reference sequence). In regard to this clone: What it binds is unknown.

Generated by immunoSEQ multiplex PCR, the TCRdb table keeps only in-frame clones and is missing some. This table has 300,000 to 500,000 clones, less than 90% appearing once. This sample's treatment: 15 to 20 received Ad26.COV2.S at low or high dose, single or two shots; about 5 received placebo; per-sample allocation not given. Sampling took place 63 days after the first vaccine or placebo injection. Vaccine was an Ad26 vector expressing Wuhan-strain SARS-CoV-2 spike. The TCR originated in a person aged 18-60 years who received the Ad26.COV2.S COVID-19 vaccine or a placebo. Sample: peripheral blood, taken in a trial of Ad26.COV2.S vaccine versus placebo. The chain employs TRBV3-1 (or the pseudogene TRBV3-2) and TRBJ2-1; maybe TRBD2 (6 bases). The CDR3: CASSPLRDGSSYNEQFF. In DNA, the CDR3 is TGTGCCAGCAGCCCTCTACGGGACGGGAGCTCCTACAATGAGCAGTTCTTC.